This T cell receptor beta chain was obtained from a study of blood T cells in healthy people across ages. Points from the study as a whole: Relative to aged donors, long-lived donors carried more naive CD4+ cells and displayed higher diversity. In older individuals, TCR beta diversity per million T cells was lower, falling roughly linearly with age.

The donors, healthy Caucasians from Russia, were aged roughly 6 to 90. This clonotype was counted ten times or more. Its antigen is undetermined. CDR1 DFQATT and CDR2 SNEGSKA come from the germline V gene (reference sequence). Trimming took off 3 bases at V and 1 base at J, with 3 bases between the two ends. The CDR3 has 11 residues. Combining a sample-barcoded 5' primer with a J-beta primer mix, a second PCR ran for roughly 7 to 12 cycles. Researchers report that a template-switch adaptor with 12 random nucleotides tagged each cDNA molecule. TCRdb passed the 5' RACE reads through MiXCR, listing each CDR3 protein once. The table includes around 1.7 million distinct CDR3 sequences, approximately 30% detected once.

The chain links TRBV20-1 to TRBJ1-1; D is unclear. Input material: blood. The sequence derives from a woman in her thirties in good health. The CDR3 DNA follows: TGCAGTGCTAGGCAGAACACTGAAGCTTTCTTT. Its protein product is CSARQNTEAFF.